Following are 11 T cell receptor beta chains from one sample sequenced in a study of cytomegalovirus exposure and HLA in healthy donors. The PCR used 60 Vbeta and 13 Jbeta primers. TCRdb keeps only in-frame clones here, not all; method: immunoSEQ multiplex PCR. This table holds around 120,000 clones, over 75% found once. Sequencing was carried out using PBMCs. The receptors shown here come from a woman aged 40 to 50 in good health and CMV-seropositive.

This rearrangement joins TRBV19 to TRBJ1-1; D is perhaps TRBD1 (6 bases). Germline CDR1 LNHDA, CDR2 SQIVND (reference sequence). The CDR3 loop spans 15 amino acids. V lost 6 bases and J lost 1, with 15 bases in between. As DNA, the CDR3 is TGTGCCAGTAGCGACCGGGACATTCGGAACACTGAAGCTTTCTTT. It specifies CASSDRDIRNTEAFF.

The genes are TRBV4-2 and TRBJ1-2, with D tentatively TRBD1 (5 bases). Trimming took off 1 base at V and 3 bases at J, with 12 bases between the two ends. Germline CDR1 and CDR2: LGHNA and YNFKEQ. The CDR3 runs to 15 residues. CDR3 in amino acids: CASSQVGGVDYGYTF. CDR3 coding DNA: TGTGCCAGCAGCCAAGTGGGGGGGGTAGACTATGGCTACACCTTC.

There are a few counts of this clone. The chain carries TRBV5-4 and TRBJ2-5; D gene unclear. This CDR3 contains 11 residues. CDR1 is SGHNT, CDR2 YYREEE, per germline (reference sequence). Trimming left V 4 bases short and J 5 bases short, with 6 bases between. CDR3 in DNA: TGTGCCAGCAGCGCCCGGGAGACCCAGTACTTC. Protein product: CASSARETQYF.

In the case of this clone: The junction shows a germline mismatch at one end, possibly a read error. V is TRBV7-6 and J is TRBJ2-5; D is ambiguous. This CDR3 region has 13 residues. The V gene's germline CDR1 is SGHVS and CDR2 FNYEAQ. The CDR3 spells CASNLGPLETQYF. CDR3 bases: TGTGCCAGCAACTTAGGCCCACTGGAGACCCAGTACTTC.

The chain has TRBV18 and TRBJ1-4, with unresolved D. This CDR3 spans 15 amino acids. The germline gives CDR1 KGHSH, CDR2 LQKENI. V gave up 3 bases and J gave up 4 bases, with 12 bases separating them. CDR3 bases: TGTGCCAGCTCACCCTTGGCGGTGATTAATGAAAAACTGTTTTTT. Translated, it gives CASSPLAVINEKLFF.

The CDR3 spells CASSSVPLAGANVLTF. Here the CDR3 DNA reads TGTGCCAGCAGTTCGGTCCCCCTTGCGGGGGCCAACGTCCTGACTTTC. The chain links TRBV27 to TRBJ2-6; D call uncertain. V lost 4 bases and J lost 4, with 14 bases in between. This CDR3 is 16 amino acids long. Germline V gene data show CDR1 as MNHEY and CDR2 as SMNVEV (reference sequence).

CDR3 in DNA: TGTGCCAGCAGCTTTGGGGGGTCAAACACCGGGGAGCTGTTTTTT. This sequence encodes CASSFGGSNTGELFF. The chain recombines TRBV5-8 with TRBJ2-2; D is possibly TRBD2 (6 bases). There are 15 residues in the CDR3. V was cut by 2 bases and J by 2 bases, with 10 bases left in between. Germline V gene data show CDR1 as SGHTS and CDR2 as YDEGEE.

This clone was counted a few times. This chain joins TRBV6-5 and TRBJ2-7, with 7 bases fitting TRBD2. V was clipped by 7 bases and J by 5 bases; unmatched bases: 14. CDR1 and CDR2 (germline): MNHEY, SVGAGI. The CDR3 contains 15 residues. DNA of the CDR3: TGTGCCAGCACCGTCGTTGGCGGGGGTAGGAACGAGCAGTACTTC. Its translation: CASTVVGGGRNEQYF.

The chain uses TRBV30 and TRBJ2-3; D is ambiguous. Deletions cut 2 bases from V and 6 bases from J, with 9 bases between. The CDR3 extends over 12 amino acids. Germline CDR1 is GTSNPN and CDR2 is SVGIG (reference sequence). CDR3 in DNA: TGTGCCTGGAGTAGCGTACCGGATACGCAGTATTTT. Translation: CAWSSVPDTQYF.

There are a few counts of this clone. The chain joins TRBV19 to TRBJ2-1, with TRBD1 identical over 8 bases. The CDR3 is made up of 14 amino acids. V lost 3 bases, J lost 8 bases, and 6 bases stayed unmatched. The germline V gene encodes CDR1 LNHDA and CDR2 SQIVND (reference sequence). The CDR3 loop is CASSISDRADEQFF. The CDR3 coding sequence is TGTGCCAGTAGTATCTCGGACAGGGCGGATGAGCAGTTCTTC.

This chain links TRBV13 with TRBJ2-1; TRBD2 matches 12 bases. Per the germline V gene, CDR1 is PRHDT and CDR2 is FYEKMQ (reference sequence). The CDR3 contains 16 residues. V dropped 3 bases and J dropped 6; count of bases not matched to a gene: 6. The CDR3 region has the DNA TGTGCCAGCAGCTTTTCAACTAGCGGGGGGATCAATGAGCAGTTCTTC. Translation gives CASSFSTSGGINEQFF.